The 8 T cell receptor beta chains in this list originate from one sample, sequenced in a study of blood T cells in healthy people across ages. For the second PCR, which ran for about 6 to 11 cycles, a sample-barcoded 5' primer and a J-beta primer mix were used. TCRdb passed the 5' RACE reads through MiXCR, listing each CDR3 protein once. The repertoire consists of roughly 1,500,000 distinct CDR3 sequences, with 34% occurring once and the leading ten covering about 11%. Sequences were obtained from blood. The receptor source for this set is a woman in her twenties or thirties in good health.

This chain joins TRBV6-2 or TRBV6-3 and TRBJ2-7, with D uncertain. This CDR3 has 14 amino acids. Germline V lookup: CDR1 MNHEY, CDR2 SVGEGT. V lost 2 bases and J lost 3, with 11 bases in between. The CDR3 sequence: CASSYKGVFYEQYF. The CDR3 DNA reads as TGTGCCAGCAGTTACAAAGGTGTCTTCTACGAGCAGTACTTC.

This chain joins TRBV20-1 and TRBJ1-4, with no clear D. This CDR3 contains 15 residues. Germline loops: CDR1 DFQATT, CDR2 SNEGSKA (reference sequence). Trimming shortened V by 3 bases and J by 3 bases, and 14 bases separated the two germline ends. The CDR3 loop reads CSARSGRNPNEKLFF. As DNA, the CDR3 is TGCAGTGCTAGGTCCGGGAGGAATCCTAATGAAAAACTGTTTTTT.

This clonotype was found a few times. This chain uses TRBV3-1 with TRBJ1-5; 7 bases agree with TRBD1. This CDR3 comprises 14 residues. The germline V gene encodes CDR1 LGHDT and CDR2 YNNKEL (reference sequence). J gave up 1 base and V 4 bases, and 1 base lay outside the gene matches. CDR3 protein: CASSRGQSNQPQHF. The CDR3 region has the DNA TGTGCCAGCAGCCGGGGACAGAGCAATCAGCCCCAGCATTTT.

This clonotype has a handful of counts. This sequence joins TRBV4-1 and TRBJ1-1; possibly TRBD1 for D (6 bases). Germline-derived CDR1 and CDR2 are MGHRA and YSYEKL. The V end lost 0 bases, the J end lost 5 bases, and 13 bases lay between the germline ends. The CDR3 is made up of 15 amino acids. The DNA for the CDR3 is TGCGCCAGCAGCCAAGATGAGGCCAGGGGAACTGAAGCTTTCTTT. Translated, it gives CASSQDEARGTEAFF.

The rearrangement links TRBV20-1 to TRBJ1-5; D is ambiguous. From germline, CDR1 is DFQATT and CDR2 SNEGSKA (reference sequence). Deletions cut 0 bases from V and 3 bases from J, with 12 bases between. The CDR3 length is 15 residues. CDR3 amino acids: CSARDSGRPNQPQHF. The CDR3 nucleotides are TGCAGTGCTAGAGATTCCGGACGTCCCAATCAGCCCCAGCATTTT.

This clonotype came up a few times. In DNA, the CDR3 is TGTGCCGCGGCGGCCTACGAGCAGTACTTC. Its protein is CAAAAYEQYF. The gene calls are TRBV6-1 and TRBJ2-7; no clear D gene. Germline assignment: CDR1 MNHNS and CDR2 SASEGT. The V end lost 11 bases, the J end lost 2 bases, and 7 bases lay between the germline ends. There are 10 residues in the CDR3.

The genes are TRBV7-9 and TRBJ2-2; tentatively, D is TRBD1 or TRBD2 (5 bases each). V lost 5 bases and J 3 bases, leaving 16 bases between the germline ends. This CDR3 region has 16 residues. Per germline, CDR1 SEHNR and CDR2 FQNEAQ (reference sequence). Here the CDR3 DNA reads TGTGCCAGCAGCCCCAAAGGGGCGCGGGACACCGGGGAGCTGTTTTTT. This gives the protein CASSPKGARDTGELFF.

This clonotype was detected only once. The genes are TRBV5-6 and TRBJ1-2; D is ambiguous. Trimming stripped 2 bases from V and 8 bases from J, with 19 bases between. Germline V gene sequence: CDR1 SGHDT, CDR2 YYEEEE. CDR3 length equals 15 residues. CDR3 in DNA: TGTGCCAGCAGCTTAAGGAACGGACTCCTATCCGGCTACACCTTC. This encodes CASSLRNGLLSGYTF.